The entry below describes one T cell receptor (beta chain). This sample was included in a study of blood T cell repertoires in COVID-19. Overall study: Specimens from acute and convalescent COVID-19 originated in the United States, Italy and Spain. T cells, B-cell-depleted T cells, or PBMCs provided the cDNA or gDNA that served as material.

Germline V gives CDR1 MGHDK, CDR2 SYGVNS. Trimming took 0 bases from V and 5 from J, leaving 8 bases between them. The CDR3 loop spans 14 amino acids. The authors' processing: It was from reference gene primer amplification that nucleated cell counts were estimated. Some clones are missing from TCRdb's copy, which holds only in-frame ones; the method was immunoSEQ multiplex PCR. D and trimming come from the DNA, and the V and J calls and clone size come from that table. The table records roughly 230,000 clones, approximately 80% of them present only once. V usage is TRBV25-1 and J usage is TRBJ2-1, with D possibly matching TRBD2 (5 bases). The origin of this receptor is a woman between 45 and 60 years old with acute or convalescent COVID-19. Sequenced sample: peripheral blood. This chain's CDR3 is CASSEYERNNEQFF. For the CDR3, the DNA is TGTGCCAGCAGTGAATACGAGCGGAACAATGAGCAGTTCTTC.